The 27 T cell receptor beta chains presented below share a single source sample, sequenced in a study of response to subunit inactivated influenza vaccine. TCRdb re-derived calls from the RT-PCR reads in MiXCR, one entry per CDR3 protein. The sample has under 200,000 distinct CDR3 sequences, around a tenth seen once. Specimen: CD8+ T cells sorted from PBMCs, collected roughly 24 months after vaccination. These receptor sequences come from a man aged 45-69 years who received an inactivated influenza vaccine.

The J gene is TRBJ1-5, the V gene TRBV12-3 or TRBV12-4; 8 nucleotides line up with TRBD1. Trimming took 5 bases from V and 2 from J; bases not matched to a gene: 5. The CDR3 has 15 amino acids. CDR3 protein: CASSDRGGRNQPQHF. In nucleotides, the CDR3 is TGTGCCAGCAGTGACAGGGGTGGGCGCAATCAGCCCCAGCATTTT.

V usage is TRBV28 and J usage is TRBJ2-1, with D hard to call. V was trimmed by 7 bases and J by 0 bases, leaving 19 bases between them. CDR1 MDHEN and CDR2 SYDVKM come from the germline V gene. The CDR3 length is 17 residues. The CDR3 is CASTTPHRRSSYNEQFF. CDR3 DNA: TGTGCCAGCACCACACCCCACCGTCGTAGCTCCTACAATGAGCAGTTCTTC.

In regard to this clonotype: An end of the junction differs from the germline gene, which may be a read error. V usage is TRBV29-1 and J usage is TRBJ2-7; D tentatively fits TRBD1 or TRBD2 (5 bases each). The length of the CDR3 is 10 residues. Germline V lookup: CDR1 SQVTM, CDR2 ANQGSEA. In DNA, the CDR3 is TGCAGCGTTGAAGATGGGGGTGTTTTTTTC. It specifies CSVEDGGVFF.

This clonotype was seen a few times. This chain joins TRBV4-1 and TRBJ2-2, with 7 bases identical to TRBD1. Germline CDR1 reads MGHRA; CDR2 reads YSYEKL. V lost 5 bases and J lost 5; bases outside the gene matches: 8. The CDR3 covers 15 residues. The CDR3 DNA sequence: TGCGCCAGCAGCAATCGACAGGGCCGGACCGGGGAGCTGTTTTTT. Its translation is CASSNRQGRTGELFF.

This chain links TRBV5-6 with TRBJ2-7; D possibly corresponds to TRBD2 (5 bases). The CDR3 runs to 16 residues. V was clipped by 0 bases and J by 0 bases, with 13 bases between them. CDR1 SGHDT and CDR2 YYEEEE come from the germline V gene. CDR3 loop: CASSLGLAPLSYEQYF. The CDR3 bases are TGTGCCAGCAGCTTGGGTCTAGCTCCACTCTCCTACGAGCAGTACTTC.

CDR3 nucleotides: TGTGCCAGCAGCCCCGGGACAGGGGGCGGGCAGTATTTT. It yields the protein CASSPGTGGGQYF. This sequence joins TRBV2 and TRBJ2-3; 12 bases align to TRBD1. CDR3 length: 13 residues. Germline V CDR1 and CDR2: SNHLY, FYNNEI. The V gene end was trimmed by 6 bases and the J gene end by 11 bases; junction bases not matched to a gene: 6.

The chain links TRBV20-1 to TRBJ1-1; D possibly corresponds to TRBD1 (6 bases). The CDR3 has 14 amino acids. The V end lost 1 base, the J end lost 7 bases, and 16 bases lay between the germline ends. Germline CDR1 and CDR2: DFQATT and SNEGSKA (reference sequence). The CDR3 bases are TGCAGTGCTAGAGGGGGGCGGAAATACGGTGAAGCTTTCTTT. As protein: CSARGGRKYGEAFF.

This clonotype showed up just a few times. The chain recombines TRBV5-5 with TRBJ2-1; no clear D gene. The germline gives CDR1 SGHKS, CDR2 YYEKEE (reference sequence). The CDR3 sequence is 16 residues long. Trimming stripped 4 bases from V and 2 bases from J, with 16 bases between. CDR3 loop: CASSLTPPGAYNEQFF. CDR3 in DNA: TGTGCCAGCAGCCTGACCCCTCCTGGAGCCTACAATGAGCAGTTCTTC.

This sequence joins TRBV20-1 and TRBJ2-1; 8 bases map to TRBD2. V dropped 5 bases and J dropped 9; count of bases not matched to a gene: 9. The CDR3 length is 13 residues. The V gene's germline CDR1 is DFQATT and CDR2 SNEGSKA (reference sequence). CDR3 residues: CSADPGLVVEQFF. The CDR3 DNA is TGCAGTGCTGATCCGGGACTAGTGGTTGAGCAGTTCTTC.

The chain couples TRBV11-2 to TRBJ1-4, with 8 positions matching TRBD1. The V gene end was trimmed by 0 bases and the J gene end by 6 bases; junction bases not matched to a gene: 3. The CDR3 contains 15 residues. The germline CDR1 and CDR2 sequences are SGHAT and FQNNGV. CDR3 bases: TGTGCCAGCAGCTTAGAGGCAGGGGGCGATGAAAAACTGTTTTTT. Protein: CASSLEAGGDEKLFF.

The chain uses TRBV28 and TRBJ1-1; maybe TRBD1 (6 bases). Deletions cut 2 bases from V and 5 bases from J, with 9 bases between. In germline, CDR1 is MDHEN, CDR2 SYDVKM. There are 13 residues in the CDR3. The CDR3 is CASSLRGRTEAFF. The CDR3 bases are TGTGCCAGCAGTTTAAGGGGGAGGACTGAAGCTTTCTTT. Complete variable domain (other parts from reference TRBV28 and TRBJ1-1): DVKVTQSSRYLVKRTGEKVFLECVQDMDHENMFWYRQDPGLGLRLIYFSYDVKMKEKGDIPEGYSVSREKKERFSLILESASTNQTSMYLCASSLRGRTEAFFGQGTRLTVV.

The CDR3: CSALGLAGTYEQYF. CDR3 DNA: TGCAGCGCCTTGGGACTAGCGGGGACCTACGAGCAGTACTTC. This chain joins TRBV29-1 and TRBJ2-7, with 13 positions matching TRBD2. The CDR3 is 14 residues long. CDR1 and CDR2 from the germline V gene are SQVTM and ANQGSEA. The J segment lost 2 bases and the V segment lost 7 bases, leaving 5 bases of the junction unmatched.

The chain has TRBV28 and TRBJ1-1; perhaps TRBD1 as D (5 bases). This CDR3 has 17 residues. The germline V gene has CDR1 MDHEN and CDR2 SYDVKM. V was shortened by 3 bases and J by 5 bases, with 22 bases between the two germline ends. CDR3 sequence (DNA): TGTGCCAGCAGTTTCCGATGGGGACGGACCCTGGGGACTGAAGCTTTCTTT. Translated, it gives CASSFRWGRTLGTEAFF.

The chain's CDR3 is CASSLTLKTGQNIQYF. The CDR3 DNA is TGTGCCAGCAGTCTGACCTTAAAGACAGGGCAAAACATTCAGTACTTC. The chain has TRBV28 and TRBJ2-4; 7 nucleotides line up with TRBD1. The germline V gene has CDR1 MDHEN and CDR2 SYDVKM. The CDR3 is made up of 16 amino acids. V lost 5 bases, J lost 5 bases, and 12 bases stayed unmatched.

CDR3 protein: CASSEYREVGDEQFF. The CDR3 DNA reads TGTGCCAGCAGTGAGTATAGGGAGGTGGGCGATGAGCAGTTCTTC. The gene calls are TRBV25-1 and TRBJ2-1, with D possibly being TRBD2 (6 bases). V was shortened by 3 bases and J by 8 bases, with 17 bases between the two germline ends. There are 15 residues in the CDR3. Looked up from germline, CDR1 is MGHDK and CDR2 is SYGVNS.

The chain employs TRBV5-6 and TRBJ1-1, with 7 positions matching TRBD1. After removal of 1 base from V and 5 bases from J, the junction contained 5 bases not matched to a gene. The CDR3 has 14 residues. Germline V lookup: CDR1 SGHDT, CDR2 YYEEEE. CDR3 in DNA: TGTGCCAGCAGCTTGAACAGGGGATGGACTGAAGCTTTCTTT. Translation: CASSLNRGWTEAFF. Full variable domain (remainder filled in from reference TRBV5-6 and TRBJ1-1): DAGVTQSPTHLIKTRGQQVTLRCSPKSGHDTVSWYQQALGQGPQFIFQYYEEEERQRGNFPDRFSGHQFPNYSSELNVNALLLGDSALYLCASSLNRGWTEAFFGQGTRLTVV.

This clonotype was counted at least ten times. The CDR3 DNA reads as TGTGCCAGCACGGACGCCCCATGGGGCAATGAGCAGTTCTTC. Its translation is CASTDAPWGNEQFF. This chain links TRBV27 with TRBJ2-1, with D hard to call. The CDR3 has 14 amino acids. Per germline, CDR1 MNHEY and CDR2 SMNVEV (reference sequence). V lost 7 bases and J 6 bases, leaving 16 bases between the germline ends.

The CDR3 coding sequence is TGTGCCAGCAGCTACGGGACGGCTAGCTTCTACAATGAGCAGTTCTTC. Encoded protein: CASSYGTASFYNEQFF. This sequence joins TRBV6-2 or TRBV6-3 and TRBJ2-1; perhaps D is TRBD1 or TRBD2 (5 bases each). Trimming stripped 6 bases from V and 3 bases from J, with 18 bases between. Germline V lookup: CDR1 MNHEY, CDR2 SVGEGT. The CDR3 runs 16 residues.

V is TRBV4-2 and J is TRBJ2-3; no definite D call. This CDR3 is 12 amino acids long. Trimming shortened V by 1 base and J by 5 bases, and 4 bases separated the two germline ends. Per the germline V gene, CDR1 is LGHNA and CDR2 is YNFKEQ. Written as DNA, the CDR3 is TGTGCCAGCAGCCAAGGGGAAGATACGCAGTATTTT. Translation gives CASSQGEDTQYF.

This clonotype has more than one count but fewer than ten. V gene TRBV2 combines with J gene TRBJ2-5; 10 nucleotides line up with TRBD2. The CDR3 is made up of 14 amino acids. V gave up 5 bases and J gave up 3 bases; unmatched junction bases: 3. Germline loops: CDR1 SNHLY, CDR2 FYNNEI. The CDR3 DNA sequence: TGTGCCAGCAGTAGGCTAGCGGGAGAAGAGACCCAGTACTTC. Protein sequence: CASSRLAGEETQYF.

The chain links TRBV10-3 to TRBJ2-1; TRBD1 is a possible D gene (5 bases). The germline V gene has CDR1 ENHRY and CDR2 SYGVKD. The CDR3 loop spans 14 amino acids. Trimming took off 8 bases at V and 4 bases at J, with 15 bases between the two ends. CDR3: CAISMRQIYNEQFF. Written as DNA, the CDR3 is TGTGCCATCTCTATGAGACAGATTTACAATGAGCAGTTCTTC.

This clonotype was seen more than once but under ten times. This chain connects TRBV29-1 to TRBJ2-3; maybe TRBD2 (6 bases). The CDR3 sequence is 13 residues long. Deletions cut 2 bases from V and 6 bases from J, with 12 bases between. The germline V gene has CDR1 SQVTM and CDR2 ANQGSEA. The CDR3: CSVEKAGLDTQYF. DNA for the CDR3: TGCAGCGTTGAAAAGGCGGGGCTCGATACGCAGTATTTT.

The V call is TRBV27, the J call TRBJ1-5; TRBD1 might be the D (5 bases). This CDR3 comprises 15 residues. The ends were cut back, 0 bases at V and 6 bases at J, with 12 bases in the middle. The germline gives CDR1 MNHEY, CDR2 SMNVEV (reference sequence). The CDR3 spells CASSLSSGTGQPQHF. In DNA form, the CDR3 reads TGTGCCAGCAGTTTATCGTCAGGGACGGGTCAGCCCCAGCATTTT.

The V call is TRBV3-1, the J call TRBJ2-1; D gene uncertain. Trimming pared 4 bases from V and 7 bases from J, leaving 8 bases between. Germline-derived CDR1 and CDR2 are LGHDT and YNNKEL (reference sequence). There are 12 residues in the CDR3. CDR3 region: CASSPYSNEQFF. CDR3 coding DNA: TGTGCCAGCAGCCCATACTCGAATGAGCAGTTCTTC.

The table lists this clonotype with a few counts. The genes are TRBV6-2 or TRBV6-3 and TRBJ2-2, with 9 bases fitting TRBD2. The V gene end was trimmed by 4 bases and the J gene end by 0 bases; junction bases not matched to a gene: 12. The CDR3 sequence is 19 residues long. The germline V gene encodes CDR1 MNHEY and CDR2 SVGEGT. CDR3 sequence (DNA): TGTGCCAGCAGTTTACCGACTAGCGGACCTAGTCCGAACACCGGGGAGCTGTTTTTT. As protein: CASSLPTSGPSPNTGELFF.

This clonotype was seen a few times. The chain uses TRBV14 and TRBJ2-1; D might be TRBD1 or TRBD2, each matching 6 bases. The V gene lost 3 bases and the J gene lost 6 bases, with 15 bases spanning the gap. In germline, CDR1 is SGHDN, CDR2 FVKESK. The CDR3 covers 15 residues. CDR3 in amino acids: CASSHGGPQTNEQFF. The DNA for the CDR3 is TGTGCCAGCAGCCACGGGGGCCCACAGACCAATGAGCAGTTCTTC.

Concerning this clonotype itself: One end of the junction varies from germline; a read error may be responsible. This rearrangement joins TRBV12-3 or TRBV12-4 to TRBJ2-3; maybe TRBD1 (5 bases). The CDR3 has 15 residues. Here the CDR3 DNA reads TGTGCCAGCAGTCGACAGAGTATAAGCACGGATACGCAGTATTTT. As protein: CASSRQSISTDTQYF.